One sample yielded the 10 T cell receptor beta chains listed below, sequenced in a study of cytomegalovirus exposure and HLA in healthy donors. The PCR contained 60 Vbeta and 13 Jbeta primers. The table came from immunoSEQ multiplex PCR; TCRdb's copy has only in-frame clones and leaves some out. The sample holds 200,000 to 250,000 clones, over 75% seen once. Input material: PBMCs. These receptor sequences come from a girl aged 2 to 10 in good health and CMV-seronegative.

The chain has TRBV6-4 and TRBJ2-2; the D gene is possibly TRBD2 (6 bases). V was shortened by 7 bases and J by 1 base, with 10 bases between the two germline ends. Germline V gene sequence: CDR1 MRHNA, CDR2 SNTAGT. CDR3 length: 14 amino acids. The CDR3 sequence is CASMLAWNTGELFF. The CDR3 DNA follows: TGTGCCAGCATGCTAGCGTGGAACACCGGGGAGCTGTTTTTT.

The rearrangement joins TRBV2 to TRBJ2-6, with D maybe TRBD1 (6 bases). The CDR3 contains 15 residues. Germline CDR1 is SNHLY and CDR2 is FYNNEI. V lost 9 bases and J lost 4, with 16 bases in between. The CDR3: CASIKPGAGANVLTF. CDR3 coding DNA: TGTGCCAGTATTAAACCAGGGGCGGGGGCCAACGTCCTGACTTTC.

This clone showed up just once. V is TRBV4-1 and J is TRBJ2-5, with 10 bases identical to TRBD1. V trimming: 4 bases; J trimming: 4 bases; junction bases outside the gene matches: 9. Germline CDR1 and CDR2: MGHRA and YSYEKL. This CDR3 has 16 amino acids. This chain's CDR3 is CASSPQTGGLRETQYF. As DNA, the CDR3 is TGCGCCAGCAGCCCCCAGACAGGGGGCCTTAGAGAGACCCAGTACTTC.

CDR3 in amino acids: CASSPRDKGYEQYF. Here the CDR3 DNA reads TGTGCCAGCAGCCCCCGGGACAAGGGCTACGAGCAGTACTTC. V is TRBV7-9 and J is TRBJ2-7; D possibly corresponds to TRBD1 (6 bases). This CDR3 is 14 amino acids long. Germline V lookup: CDR1 SEHNR, CDR2 FQNEAQ (reference sequence). V was shortened by 5 bases and J by 3 bases, with 14 bases between the two germline ends.

This clone was seen only a few times. V usage is TRBV6-1 and J usage is TRBJ1-6; D call uncertain. CDR3 length equals 17 residues. V dropped 2 bases and J dropped 0 bases, with 11 bases sitting between them. CDR1 and CDR2 from the germline V gene are MNHNS and SASEGT. The CDR3 loop reads CASSELRPSSYNSPLHF. The CDR3 region has the DNA TGTGCCAGCAGTGAACTGAGGCCGAGCTCCTATAATTCACCCCTCCACTTT.

V is TRBV4-2 and J is TRBJ2-3, with TRBD2 matching over 12 bases. Germline CDR1 and CDR2: LGHNA and YNFKEQ. V shed 0 bases, J shed 0 bases, and the junction held 7 bases outside the gene matches. This CDR3 has 19 residues. The CDR3 sequence is CASSQEQTSGGFSTDTQYF. The CDR3 DNA is TGTGCCAGCAGCCAAGAGCAGACTAGCGGGGGTTTCAGCACAGATACGCAGTATTTT.

The chain combines TRBV5-1 with TRBJ2-5; perhaps TRBD1 as D (6 bases). Trimming removed 0 bases from V and 1 base from J, with 7 bases in between. CDR1 and CDR2 from the germline V gene are SGHRS and YFSETQ. This CDR3 is 14 amino acids long. Here the CDR3 reads CASSLGTVQETQYF. CDR3 in DNA: TGCGCCAGCAGCTTGGGGACAGTCCAAGAGACCCAGTACTTC.

This clone is a singleton in its sample. The CDR3 region has the DNA TGTGCCAGCAGTGACGAGGGTAGGAGGGATCAGCCCCAGCATTTT. Residues: CASSDEGRRDQPQHF. The chain is built from TRBV6-1 and TRBJ1-5; no clear D. The germline gives CDR1 MNHNS, CDR2 SASEGT. This CDR3 has 15 residues. V lost 3 bases and J lost 5, with 14 bases in between.

The rearrangement joins TRBV25-1 to TRBJ1-4; no reliable D call. CDR1 and CDR2 (germline): MGHDK, SYGVNS. The CDR3 totals 13 residues. The V gene lost 6 bases and the J gene lost 10 bases, with 15 bases spanning the gap. The CDR3 DNA sequence: TGTGCCAGCAGCCTTGGTTCGACGGGAAAACTGTTTTTT. Protein: CASSLGSTGKLFF.

This chain connects TRBV7-9 to TRBJ2-5, with 7 nucleotides matching TRBD2. The tail of the sequence fits TRBJ2-7 better, so the J call may be wrong. This CDR3 has 13 residues. CDR1 SEHNR and CDR2 FQNEAQ come from the germline V gene (reference sequence). The DNA of the CDR3 is TGTGCCAGCAGCCCCCCCGGGAGGTACGAGCAGTACTTC. This codes for CASSPPGRYEQYF.